These 2 T cell receptor beta chains share one sample of origin, sequenced in a study of PD-1 blockade in classical Hodgkin lymphoma. The protocol was immunoSEQ multiplex PCR, while the TCRdb copy is restricted to in-frame clones and leaves out a portion. This table holds approximately 49,000 clones, 80% found once. Regarding time point: cycle 4 day 1 (C4D1), after less than 7 weeks of nivolumab. Each and every patient relapsed after autologous stem cell transplantation, and patients got differing brentuximab vedotin exposure. Sample: peripheral blood mononuclear cells (PBMCs), taken before the fourth cycle of nivolumab. These receptor sequences come from a human donor with classical Hodgkin lymphoma.

The chain recombines TRBV11-2 with TRBJ2-7, with TRBD2 matching over 9 bases. The CDR3 is 13 amino acids. The ends lost 5 bases at V and 6 bases at J; junction bases unmatched: 5. CDR1 SGHAT and CDR2 FQNNGV come from the germline V gene. CDR3 sequence: CASSAGTSREQYF. The CDR3, as DNA: TGTGCCAGCAGCGCTGGGACTAGCCGCGAGCAGTACTTC.

J is TRBJ1-5 and V is TRBV7-9; D is undetermined. V was clipped by 10 bases and J by 0 bases, with 10 bases between them. Per the germline V gene, CDR1 is SEHNR and CDR2 is FQNEAQ (reference sequence). This CDR3 spans 13 amino acids. CDR3 DNA: TGTGCCACCGGGAATTTTAGCAATCAGCCCCAGCATTTT. It translates to CATGNFSNQPQHF.